This T cell receptor beta chain was profiled in a study of control samples from healthy donors and cancer patients (dated by TCRdb to 2018 to 2021). As for this clone: This receptor's antigen is unknown. Per-base qualities were not stored, and no clone one base away is much larger.

Library creation used the immunoSEQ multiplex PCR assay. Sourced from immuneACCESS, this table was stored by TCRdb with only in-frame sequences that have V and J called. A share of the clones is absent; for the studies checked, an unresolved V gene accounts for under half, and the remainder has no known explanation. The sample profile shows about 120,000 clones; about 89% of them were found once. The ten largest clonotypes hold roughly 40% of the sample. V lost 0 bases and J lost 4 bases, and the count of bases not matched to a germline gene is 7. The germline V gene encodes CDR1 MNHEY and CDR2 SVGEGT. The CDR3 goes from the cysteine to the phenylalanine over 20 residues. CDR3 DNA only is kept here, 60 bases in frame from base 1.

The chain was built from TRBV6-2 or TRBV6-3 and TRBJ2-6; TRBD2 fits 15 bases in the junction. Sequenced sample: blood. This receptor was obtained from a man between 50 and 59 years old in good health. The CDR3 in this case is CASSYSVGLAGGQGANVLTF. The base sequence is TGTGCCAGCAGTTACTCGGTCGGACTAGCGGGGGGGCAAGGGGCCAACGTCCTGACTTTC.